The 24 T cell receptor beta chains in this list originate from one sample, sequenced in a study of blood T cells in healthy people across ages. A second roughly 7 to 11 cycle PCR used barcoded and J-beta primers. TCRdb re-derived calls from the 5' RACE reads in MiXCR, one entry per CDR3 protein. Of some 880,000 distinct CDR3 sequences in the sample, about 34% were seen once. The specimen sequenced was blood. All receptors derive from a man aged 18 to 29 in good health.

A word on this clonotype: This may stem from a read error, because a much larger clone lies one nucleotide away. The chain links TRBV12-3 or TRBV12-4 to TRBJ1-2; 8 nucleotides line up with TRBD1. V lost 1 base and J lost 3; bases outside the gene matches: 4. CDR3 length: 15 residues. In DNA form, the CDR3 reads TGTGCCAGCAGTTTAGAGGCAGGGGGCCACTATGGCTACACCTTC. Translated, it gives CASSLEAGGHYGYTF.

This clonotype was observed at least ten times. This chain uses TRBV6-2 or TRBV6-3 with TRBJ2-1; 8 positions match TRBD2. The CDR3 consists of 14 residues. CDR1 and CDR2 (germline): MNHEY, SVGEGT. V lost 5 bases to trimming and J lost 4 bases; unmatched junction nucleotides: 4. CDR3 bases: TGTGCCAGCAGTGTAGCGGGGAGATACAATGAGCAGTTCTTC. Its translation is CASSVAGRYNEQFF.

Ten or more counts support this clonotype. This rearrangement joins TRBV6-5 to TRBJ2-5; D unclear. The length of the CDR3 is 11 residues. Trimming pared 8 bases from V and 4 bases from J, leaving 8 bases between. Germline V gene lookup returns CDR1 MNHEY and CDR2 SVGAGI. This CDR3 is CASAVGETQYF. For the CDR3, the DNA is TGTGCCAGCGCGGTTGGAGAGACCCAGTACTTC.

CDR3 amino acids: CSAIGDSRHTEAFF. In DNA form, the CDR3 reads TGCAGTGCTATCGGGGACAGTCGACACACTGAAGCTTTCTTT. This rearrangement joins TRBV20-1 to TRBJ1-1; 7 bases are shared with TRBD1. After removal of 4 bases from V and 3 bases from J, the junction contained 8 bases not matched to a gene. This CDR3 is built from 14 residues. Germline V CDR1 and CDR2: DFQATT, SNEGSKA (reference sequence).

This clonotype was seen many times. The CDR3 loop is CASSQGTGEGEQFF. As DNA, the CDR3 is TGTGCCAGCAGCCAAGGGACAGGGGAGGGTGAGCAGTTCTTC. The chain couples TRBV3-1 to TRBJ2-1; 9 bases agree with TRBD1. The length of the CDR3 is 14 residues. Trimming cost V 1 base and J 9 bases; bases outside gene matches: 4. Germline V gives CDR1 LGHDT, CDR2 YNNKEL (reference sequence).

This clonotype appeared a single time. This sequence may be a read error, since a much larger clone differs from it by one base. The rearrangement links TRBV7-2 to TRBJ2-1; D uncertain. The CDR3 has 14 residues. V lost 1 base and J lost 8, with 12 bases in between. Germline loops: CDR1 SGHTA, CDR2 FQGNSA. The CDR3 DNA reads TGTGCCAGCAGCTTAGGGATGCAGGCGGATGAGCAGTTCTTC. This sequence encodes CASSLGMQADEQFF.

In the case of this clonotype: A read error may explain this, as a much larger clone is one base away. The V call is TRBV12-3 or TRBV12-4, the J call TRBJ2-5; unclear D gene. This CDR3 spans 13 amino acids. V lost 5 bases to trimming and J lost 5 bases, with 12 bases between them. CDR3 sequence (DNA): TGTGCCAGCAGTCTCGACTGGGCTGAGACCCAGTACTTC. Translation gives CASSLDWAETQYF.

The V and J genes are TRBV20-1 and TRBJ2-3; the D gene is possibly TRBD2 (5 bases). From germline, CDR1 is DFQATT and CDR2 SNEGSKA (reference sequence). V lost 5 bases and J lost 2, with 23 bases in between. This CDR3 has 17 residues. CDR3: CSALKFGERHPTDTQYF. The DNA of the CDR3 is TGCAGTGCTTTAAAATTCGGGGAGCGACACCCCACAGATACGCAGTATTTT.

This chain links TRBV13 with TRBJ2-2; D uncertain. The CDR3 totals 16 residues. The germline CDR1 and CDR2 sequences are PRHDT and FYEKMQ (reference sequence). V lost 1 base and J lost 0, with 9 bases in between. The CDR3 here is CASSLDSAPNTGELFF. DNA of the CDR3: TGTGCCAGCAGCTTAGATTCGGCTCCGAACACCGGGGAGCTGTTTTTT.

This chain joins TRBV7-2 and TRBJ1-5; D is ambiguous. This CDR3 region has 14 residues. V lost 5 bases to trimming and J lost 3 bases, with 11 bases between them. From germline, CDR1 is SGHTA and CDR2 FQGNSA. CDR3 in amino acids: CASSPDGDNQPQHF. The CDR3 DNA reads as TGTGCCAGCAGCCCGGACGGAGACAATCAGCCCCAGCATTTT.

There are many counts of this clonotype. The genes are TRBV7-2 and TRBJ2-1; no definite D call. Germline CDR1 and CDR2: SGHTA and FQGNSA. V was shortened by 1 base and J by 4 bases, with 8 bases between the two germline ends. This CDR3 comprises 14 residues. This CDR3 is CASSLEGPYNEQFF. DNA for the CDR3: TGTGCCAGCAGCTTAGAAGGGCCTTACAATGAGCAGTTCTTC.

The sample holds many counts of this clonotype. CDR3 amino acids: CASSYGTGDGYTF. CDR3 coding DNA: TGTGCCAGCAGTTATGGGACAGGAGATGGCTACACCTTC. This chain connects TRBV12-3 or TRBV12-4 to TRBJ1-2; 8 positions agree with TRBD1. The CDR3 consists of 13 residues. V was pared by 4 bases and J by 6 bases, with 4 bases of the junction left unmatched.

The gene calls are TRBV7-9 and TRBJ1-1; D may be TRBD1 (5 bases). Trimming took 0 bases from V and 1 from J, leaving 9 bases between them. The CDR3 is made up of 15 amino acids. The germline CDR1 and CDR2 sequences are SEHNR and FQNEAQ (reference sequence). CDR3 sequence (DNA): TGTGCCAGCAGCTTAGCTCTCGGGGGGAACACTGAAGCTTTCTTT. This codes for CASSLALGGNTEAFF.

This clonotype occurred a few times. CDR3 nucleotides: TGTGCCAGCAGAGCGTCCGGGGGGGATGGCTACACCTTC. Amino acid sequence: CASRASGGDGYTF. The gene calls are TRBV14 and TRBJ1-2; D perhaps matches TRBD1 (5 bases). Germline V lookup: CDR1 SGHDN, CDR2 FVKESK. Trimming removed 6 bases from V and 6 bases from J, with 14 bases in between. CDR3 length equals 13 residues. Full variable domain (missing parts from reference TRBV14 and TRBJ1-2): EAGVTQFPSHSVIEKGQTVTLRCDPISGHDNLYWYRRVMGKEIKFLLHFVKESKQDESGMPNNRFLAERTGGTYSTLKVQPAELEDSGVYFCASRASGGDGYTFGSGTRLTVV.

V is TRBV13 and J is TRBJ1-1; possible D gene TRBD1, 5 bases. Germline V gives CDR1 PRHDT, CDR2 FYEKMQ (reference sequence). CDR3 length equals 16 residues. Trimming took off 0 bases at V and 0 bases at J, with 11 bases between the two ends. Here the CDR3 DNA reads TGTGCCAGCAGCTTAGGGGGGCTGGGGATGAACACTGAAGCTTTCTTT. It codes for CASSLGGLGMNTEAFF. Complete variable domain (other parts from reference TRBV13 and TRBJ1-1): AAGVIQSPRHLIKEKRETATLKCYPIPRHDTVYWYQQGPGQDPQFLISFYEKMQSDKGSIPDRFSAQQFSDYHSELNMSSLELGDSALYFCASSLGGLGMNTEAFFGQGTRLTVV.

Worth noting for this clonotype: This may be a read error: a much more frequent sequence differs by one nucleotide. The rearrangement links TRBV25-1 to TRBJ2-3; D perhaps matches TRBD2 (5 bases). V dropped 1 base and J dropped 4 bases, with 12 bases sitting between them. The CDR3 extends over 15 amino acids. Germline V CDR1 and CDR2: MGHDK, SYGVNS. This CDR3 is CASSEWEGSADTQYF. In nucleotides, the CDR3 is TGTGCCAGCAGTGAATGGGAAGGTAGCGCAGATACGCAGTATTTT.

The rearrangement uses TRBV6-1 and TRBJ1-5; no clear D. V shed 2 bases and J shed 7 bases, with 9 bases lying between them. Germline CDR1 is MNHNS and CDR2 is SASEGT. The CDR3 is 13 amino acids. DNA for the CDR3: TGTGCCAGCAGTGAACAGGCCAGGCAGCCCCAGCATTTT. The encoded protein is CASSEQARQPQHF.

Ten or more counts support this clonotype. The chain is built from TRBV4-2 and TRBJ1-2; TRBD1 matches 10 bases. J gave up 5 bases and V 0 bases, and 12 bases lay outside the gene matches. The CDR3 totals 18 residues. Looked up from germline, CDR1 is LGHNA and CDR2 is YNFKEQ. CDR3: CASSQDPATGGAGYGYTF. CDR3 bases: TGTGCCAGCAGCCAAGACCCCGCGACAGGGGGCGCCGGGTATGGCTACACCTTC.

This clonotype came up a few times. The V gene is TRBV7-2, the J gene TRBJ1-5; D perhaps matches TRBD1 (5 bases). CDR3 size: 14 residues. Germline CDR1 is SGHTA and CDR2 is FQGNSA. The V and J ends lost 3 bases and 4 bases respectively, with 10 bases between them. This CDR3 reads CASSLSPGNQPQHF. The CDR3 DNA is TGTGCCAGCAGCTTGTCTCCAGGGAATCAGCCCCAGCATTTT. Full variable domain (outside the CDR3, taken from reference TRBV7-2 and TRBJ1-5): GAGVSQSPSNKVTEKGKDVELRCDPISGHTALYWYRQSLGQGLEFLIYFQGNSAPDKSGLPSDRFSAERTGGSVSTLTIQRTQQEDSAVYLCASSLSPGNQPQHFGDGTRLSIL.

In this sample, this clonotype turned up a few times. This chain connects TRBV5-1 to TRBJ2-1; perhaps TRBD2 as D (7 bases). Germline CDR1 reads SGHRS; CDR2 reads YFSETQ. The CDR3 sequence is 21 residues long. The V gene lost 4 bases and the J gene lost 0 bases, with 29 bases spanning the gap. For the CDR3, the DNA is TGCGCCAGCAGCCCCCAAGGGGGACTACCGTGGGGAAAAAGCTCCTACAATGAGCAGTTCTTC. The encoded protein is CASSPQGGLPWGKSSYNEQFF.

The chain employs TRBV10-3 and TRBJ2-3; 11 nucleotides agree with TRBD2. The CDR3 has 15 residues. J was trimmed by 2 bases and V by 6 bases; bases with no gene match: 4. Germline CDR1 is ENHRY and CDR2 is SYGVKD. In DNA form, the CDR3 reads TGTGCCATCAGCATAGCGGGGGGGACCACAGATACGCAGTATTTT. It is translated as CAISIAGGTTDTQYF.

This rearrangement joins TRBV12-3 or TRBV12-4 to TRBJ2-6, with D perhaps TRBD1 (5 bases). The CDR3 consists of 16 residues. With 0 bases removed from V and 2 bases from J, the gap between germline ends came to 8 bases. The CDR3 protein is CASSLALGAGANVLTF. The CDR3 nucleotides read TGTGCCAGCAGTTTAGCCCTAGGGGCTGGGGCCAACGTCCTGACTTTC.

This clonotype was detected a few times. V usage is TRBV20-1 and J usage is TRBJ2-3; D possibly corresponds to TRBD1 (5 bases). The germline CDR1 and CDR2 sequences are DFQATT and SNEGSKA (reference sequence). The CDR3 runs to 15 residues. Trimming pared 3 bases from V and 4 bases from J, leaving 17 bases between. CDR3 loop: CSARGRAAVADTQYF. CDR3 in DNA: TGCAGTGCTAGGGGGCGTGCGGCGGTGGCAGATACGCAGTATTTT.

The chain combines TRBV5-5 with TRBJ2-3; D gene uncertain. V lost 4 bases, J lost 4 bases, and 16 bases lay in between. The CDR3 totals 15 residues. Germline values: CDR1 SGHKS, CDR2 YYEKEE (reference sequence). CDR3 region: CASSASGGNADTQYF. For the CDR3, the DNA is TGTGCCAGCAGCGCATCGGGTGGGAACGCAGATACGCAGTATTTT.